This T cell receptor (beta chain) was captured in a study of T-cell reconstitution after alpha-beta-depleted transplantation in children. Unique molecular identifiers were incorporated during preparation of the TCRbeta library. TCRdb fed the PCR reads into MiXCR, producing one record per CDR3 protein. The sample has hundreds of thousands of distinct CDR3 sequences; approximately 15% are singletons. The V segment lost 5 bases and the J segment 3 bases; nucleotides outside the gene matches: 5. The CDR3 loop spans 16 amino acids. The V gene is TRBV12-3 or TRBV12-4, the J gene TRBJ2-5; 14 bases are shared with TRBD2. The receptor was isolated from a human donor who donated a stem cell graft to a child with acute myeloid leukemia. This sample comprised PBMCs from the stem cell graft donor, obtained from the stem cell graft. The CDR3 coding sequence is TGTGCCAGCAGTAGACTAGCGGGGGGGCTTGAAGAGACCCAGTACTTC. Its translation: CASSRLAGGLEETQYF.